The rows below give T cell receptor beta chains drawn from one sample of a study of T cell responses to AZD1222 COVID-19 vaccine. TCRdb's table, derived via immunoSEQ multiplex PCR, lists solely in-frame clones and lacks some. The sample lists around 150,000 clones, more than 85% occurring once. This specimen consisted of peripheral blood, obtained 28 days after the second AZD1222 dose. Receptor source: an adult who received the AZD1222 COVID-19 vaccine. CDR3s include the opening cysteine and the closing phenylalanine or tryptophan. Fields, in order: J gene, V gene, clone size, D gene, CDR3 protein, CDR3 DNA. A D gene is named only where the DNA matches it firmly. Size is stated for part of the rows, as once, few or many counts, or as a class when the clone is expanded.

>TRBJ2-7|TRBV19|-|TRBD1
CASSTGTGLYGQYF
TGTGCCAGTAGTACCGGGACAGGTCTATACGGGCAGTACTTC
>TRBJ2-7|TRBV5-4|-|-
CASRTDHYEQYF
TGTGCCAGCAGAACGGACCATTACGAGCAGTACTTC
>TRBJ2-2|TRBV27|-|-
CASRTGTRNTGELFF
TGTGCCAGCAGAACCGGGACAAGGAACACCGGGGAGCTGTTTTTT
>TRBJ2-3|TRBV27|-|-
CASTNPTGSTDTQYF
TGTGCCAGCACCAACCCGACAGGTAGCACAGATACGCAGTATTTT
>TRBJ2-1|TRBV29-1|-|-
CSGGRTYNEQFF
TGCAGCGGTGGCAGGACTTACAATGAGCAGTTCTTC
>TRBJ1-1|TRBV21-1|few|-
CAPARTGNTEAFF
TGTGCCCCCGCTCGGACAGGGAACACTGAAGCTTTCTTT
>TRBJ1-1|TRBV7-9|-|-
CASSSQGGGTEAFF
TGTGCCAGCAGCTCCCAAGGTGGTGGCACTGAAGCTTTCTTT
>TRBJ2-1|TRBV19|-|TRBD2
CASSIVEAGETEQFF
TGTGCCAGTAGTATAGTGGAAGCGGGAGAAACTGAGCAGTTCTTC
>TRBJ2-7|TRBV10-3|-|TRBD2
CAISMTSGSGWAYEQYF
TGTGCCATCAGTATGACTAGCGGGAGTGGGTGGGCCTACGAGCAGTACTTC
>TRBJ1-5|TRBV1|-|-
CTSSQDGQGAVNQPQHF
TGCACCAGCAGCCAAGATGGGCAGGGAGCGGTAAATCAGCCCCAGCATTTT
>TRBJ1-2|TRBV11-3|-|-
CASSLAESYGYTF
TGTGCCAGCAGCTTGGCAGAATCCTATGGCTACACCTTC
>TRBJ2-7|TRBV10-3|-|TRBD1
CAIRGQGAYEQYF
TGTGCCATCAGGGGACAGGGGGCCTACGAGCAGTACTTC
>TRBJ1-5|TRBV19|once|-
CASSIDGTGIQPQHF
TGTGCCAGTAGTATAGATGGTACAGGGATTCAGCCCCAGCATTTT
>TRBJ2-1|TRBV27|-|-
CASKPNGDEQFF
TGTGCCAGCAAACCTAATGGGGATGAGCAGTTCTTC
>TRBJ1-1|TRBV6-4|-|-
CASSDRAGTEAFF
TGTGCCAGCAGCGATCGGGCCGGCACTGAAGCTTTCTTT
>TRBJ1-2|TRBV18|-|-
CASSPSGTADFGYTF
TGTGCCAGCTCACCAAGTGGGACCGCCGACTTTGGCTACACCTTC
>TRBJ1-4|TRBV30|-|-
CAWSPDYSSTNEKLFF
TGTGCCTGGAGTCCCGACTACAGTTCAACTAATGAAAAACTGTTTTTT
>TRBJ2-5|TRBV7-6|once|-
CASRPIPRGQETQYF
TGTGCCAGCAGGCCGATACCGCGGGGCCAAGAGACCCAGTACTTC
>TRBJ1-1|TRBV18|-|-
CASSPDPATEAFF
TGTGCCAGCTCCCCTGATCCAGCCACTGAAGCTTTCTTT
>TRBJ1-5|TRBV12-3/TRBV12-4|-|-
CASSFGARQPQHF
TGTGCCAGCAGTTTCGGGGCGAGGCAGCCCCAGCATTTT
>TRBJ2-6|TRBV15|-|TRBD1
CATSRQGDSGANVLTF
TGTGCCACCAGCAGACAGGGGGACTCTGGGGCCAACGTCCTGACTTTC
>TRBJ1-4|TRBV10-2|-|-
CASKVQGNEKLFF
TGCGCCAGCAAAGTCCAGGGTAATGAAAAACTGTTTTTT
>TRBJ2-5|TRBV14|-|TRBD1
CASRGTGRGQETQYF
TGTGCCAGCAGGGGGACAGGGCGCGGCCAAGAGACCCAGTACTTC
>TRBJ2-2|TRBV11-3|once|-
CASSLAENTGELFF
TGTGCCAGCAGCTTAGCGGAGAACACCGGGGAGCTGTTTTTT
>TRBJ2-1|TRBV23-1|-|TRBD2
CASIEGTSGRDNEQFF
TGCGCCAGCATCGAAGGGACTAGCGGGAGGGACAATGAGCAGTTCTTC
>TRBJ2-3|TRBV5-5|few|TRBD2
CASSLFLAGGLADTQYF
TGTGCCAGCAGCTTGTTTCTAGCGGGAGGGCTGGCAGATACGCAGTATTTT
>TRBJ2-3|TRBV7-2|-|TRBD2
CASSHRTSGYTDTQYF
TGTGCCAGCAGCCACCGAACTAGCGGGTATACAGATACGCAGTATTTT
>TRBJ2-5|TRBV9|-|-
CASSVGAVQEETQYF
TGTGCCAGCAGCGTAGGAGCGGTCCAGGAAGAGACCCAGTACTTC
>TRBJ1-4|TRBV5-1|-|-
CASSTVFGRLNEKLFF
TGCGCCAGCAGCACCGTCTTCGGACGGCTTAATGAAAAACTGTTTTTT
>TRBJ2-3|TRBV3-1/TRBV3-2|-|TRBD1
CASSQDLGQGELDTQYF
TGTGCCAGCAGCCAAGATCTCGGACAGGGGGAACTGGATACGCAGTATTTT
>TRBJ2-1|TRBV5-1|-|-
CASSLGSGGNEQFF
TGCGCCAGCAGCTTGGGGTCAGGGGGGAACGAGCAGTTCTTC
>TRBJ2-7|TRBV29-1|-|-
CSVEGGRSYEQYF
TGCAGCGTTGAAGGGGGCAGGAGCTACGAGCAGTACTTC
>TRBJ1-1|TRBV5-1|-|TRBD1
CASSPGQSMGTEAFF
TGCGCCAGCAGCCCGGGACAGAGCATGGGCACTGAAGCTTTCTTT
>TRBJ1-2|TRBV5-1|-|-
CASSLEGGSGVNYGYTF
TGCGCCAGCAGCTTGGAAGGGGGATCCGGGGTGAACTATGGCTACACCTTC
>TRBJ2-1|TRBV28|-|-
CASSAGDYNEQFF
TGTGCCAGCAGCGCAGGGGATTACAATGAGCAGTTCTTC
>TRBJ2-7|TRBV5-1|many|-
CASSLLHTNYEQYF
TGCGCCAGCAGCTTGTTACACACGAACTACGAGCAGTACTTC
>TRBJ1-2|TRBV28|-|-
CASSTENYGYTF
TGTGCCAGCAGTACGGAAAATTATGGCTACACCTTC
>TRBJ1-4|TRBV6-5|-|-
CASSRGSNEKLFF
TGTGCCAGCAGCCGGGGATCCAATGAAAAACTGTTTTTT
>TRBJ1-1|TRBV6-2/TRBV6-3|-|-
CASSSSGGRGTEAFF
TGTGCCAGCAGCTCCTCGGGGGGAAGGGGCACTGAAGCTTTCTTT
>TRBJ2-3|TRBV5-1|-|-
CASSYRASTDTQYF
TGCGCCAGCAGTTACAGGGCGAGCACAGATACGCAGTATTTT
>TRBJ1-2|TRBV19|-|TRBD1
CASRRDRTYGYTF
TGTGCCAGTAGGCGGGACAGAACCTATGGCTACACCTTC
>TRBJ2-7|TRBV15|-|-
CATSSTTWDIPYEQYF
TGTGCCACCAGCAGTACCACTTGGGACATACCCTACGAGCAGTACTTC
>TRBJ1-3|TRBV15|-|TRBD1
CATRDRVGLAGNTIYF
TGTGCCACCAGGGACAGGGTTGGCTTGGCTGGAAACACCATATATTTT
>TRBJ2-7|TRBV30|-|TRBD2
CAWRGLAPSYEQYF
TGTGCCTGGAGGGGACTAGCGCCCTCCTACGAGCAGTACTTC
>TRBJ2-1|TRBV4-1|few|-
CASSQDSTRADHNEQFF
TGCGCCAGCAGCCAAGACAGTACCCGGGCTGATCACAATGAGCAGTTCTTC
>TRBJ1-6|TRBV5-4|-|-
CASSLPKSPTGHVNSPLHF
TGTGCCAGCAGCTTGCCCAAGAGTCCTACAGGGCATGTTAATTCACCCCTCCACTTT